A single sample is the source of the 20 T cell receptor beta chains below, sequenced in a study of identical twins (TCRdb year 2016). Libraries came from 5' RACE. For sequencing, an Illumina HiSeq 2000 was employed. Clones were called with MiXCR by TCRdb after fastp trimmed the public reads at Q25, and only in-frame beta chains were retained. A single entry per CDR3 protein holds the most common genes and DNA from its merged rows. This sample is represented by approximately 690,000 distinct CDR3 sequences; 6% to 6.5% of them were singletons. Jointly, the top ten make up 1.5% to 2% of the sample. Source material: naive T cells sorted from blood. The cell subset or site tag for this specimen amounts to: cells isolated with a human naive T-cell isolation kit. All receptors derive from a man aged 18 to 29 in good health.

This clonotype has at least ten counts. This rearrangement joins TRBV2 to TRBJ1-3, with a weak D call TRBD1 (5 bases). This CDR3 comprises 15 residues. Per the germline V gene, CDR1 is SNHLY and CDR2 is FYNNEI. Trimming pared 2 bases from V and 0 bases from J, leaving 8 bases between. As DNA, the CDR3 is TGTGCCAGCAGTGAACGTGGGGGCTCTGGAAACACCATATATTTT. Translation gives CASSERGGSGNTIYF.

This clonotype was picked up many times. The rearrangement uses TRBV12-3 or TRBV12-4 and TRBJ1-1; possible D gene TRBD1, 5 bases. The germline V and J ends were trimmed by 4 bases and 1 base, with 7 bases remaining between them. The CDR3 runs 13 residues. The CDR3 DNA is TGTGCCAGCAGTTGGGGGAAGAACACTGAAGCTTTCTTT. Protein product: CASSWGKNTEAFF.

Ten or more counts support this clonotype. The chain is built from TRBV10-3 and TRBJ2-5; weak D call: TRBD1 (5 bases). V lost 4 bases, J lost 2 bases, and 8 bases lay in between. The germline gives CDR1 ENHRY, CDR2 SYGVKD. There are 13 residues in the CDR3. The CDR3 loop reads CAISVQGQETQYF. The CDR3, as DNA: TGTGCCATCAGTGTCCAGGGACAAGAGACCCAGTACTTC.

This clonotype was observed a few times. The V and J genes are TRBV5-4 and TRBJ2-3; D not certain. V dropped 6 bases and J dropped 0 bases, with 8 bases sitting between them. Germline V gives CDR1 SGHNT, CDR2 YYREEE (reference sequence). The CDR3 length is 13 residues. CDR3 loop: CASKTLSTDTQYF. The CDR3 nucleotides are TGTGCCAGCAAAACCCTTAGCACAGATACGCAGTATTTT.

There are many counts of this clonotype. This sequence joins TRBV12-3 or TRBV12-4 and TRBJ2-1; the D gene is possibly TRBD2 (6 bases). V was cut by 2 bases and J by 9 bases, with 8 bases left in between. The CDR3 is 12 residues long. The CDR3 sequence: CASSLKGGEQFF. The CDR3 DNA follows: TGTGCCAGCAGTTTAAAGGGAGGTGAGCAGTTCTTC.

This clonotype appeared many times. J is TRBJ2-1 and V is TRBV24-1, with 9 bases aligning to TRBD2. The germline V gene encodes CDR1 KGHDR and CDR2 SFDVKD. This CDR3 spans 16 amino acids. Trimming at V came to 2 bases and at J to 6 bases, leaving 7 bases not matched to a gene. The CDR3 here is CATSDSLAGGLNEQFF. For the CDR3, the DNA is TGTGCCACCAGTGATTCGCTGGCGGGAGGGCTCAATGAGCAGTTCTTC.

This clonotype occurred many times. The gene calls are TRBV6-1 and TRBJ2-3; D might be TRBD1 (5 bases). From germline, CDR1 is MNHNS and CDR2 SASEGT. CDR3 size: 15 residues. Trimming left V 8 bases short and J 2 bases short, with 17 bases between. The CDR3 spells CASVSKGQHTDTQYF. The CDR3 bases are TGTGCCAGCGTCTCGAAGGGGCAGCACACAGATACGCAGTATTTT.

V is TRBV29-1 and J is TRBJ2-5; D might be TRBD1 (7 bases). Trimming took 2 bases from V and 5 from J, leaving 21 bases between them. Germline CDR1 is SQVTM and CDR2 is ANQGSEA. CDR3 length equals 16 residues. The CDR3 sequence is CSVEMRGRPRGETQYF. The CDR3, as DNA: TGCAGCGTTGAAATGCGGGGACGTCCCAGGGGGGAGACCCAGTACTTC.

The chain has TRBV27 and TRBJ2-7; D tentatively reads TRBD1 or TRBD2 (5 bases each). Per the germline V gene, CDR1 is MNHEY and CDR2 is SMNVEV (reference sequence). The CDR3 extends over 15 amino acids. The V end lost 6 bases, the J end lost 6 bases, and 21 bases lay between the germline ends. The DNA of the CDR3 is TGTGCCAGCAGCCGTACCCCCGGGACCTCTTTCGAGCAGTACTTC. This sequence encodes CASSRTPGTSFEQYF.

This clonotype was counted between two and nine times. This chain links TRBV10-3 with TRBJ2-7; the D gene is possibly TRBD2 (6 bases). The germline V gene encodes CDR1 ENHRY and CDR2 SYGVKD. This CDR3 is 14 amino acids long. The V end was cut by 3 bases, the J end by 3 bases, with 12 bases between. CDR3 sequence reads: CAISDGDSLYEQYV. As DNA, the CDR3 is TGTGCCATCAGTGACGGGGACTCCCTCTACGAGCAGTACGTC.

This clonotype was counted once. This may be a read error, as it is one base from a much larger clone. The chain has TRBV27 and TRBJ2-1, with TRBD1 identical over 7 bases. The germline V gene has CDR1 MNHEY and CDR2 SMNVEV (reference sequence). CDR3 length equals 14 residues. The DNA of the CDR3 is TGTGCCAGCAGTTTATCCCACAGGGGTCTTGAGCGGTTCTTC. It is translated as CASSLSHRGLERFF.

This clonotype was observed at least ten times. The chain recombines TRBV7-3 with TRBJ2-3, with 11 positions matching TRBD2. CDR3 length: 16 amino acids. Germline CDR1 and CDR2: SGHTA and FQGTGA. J was trimmed by 6 bases and V by 5 bases; bases with no gene match: 10. In DNA, the CDR3 is TGTGCCAGCAGCCCAGGGACTAGCGGTTATACGGATACGCAGTATTTT. Its translation is CASSPGTSGYTDTQYF.

This clonotype was counted many times. The chain is built from TRBV20-1 and TRBJ1-1; D perhaps matches TRBD1 (6 bases). Germline V CDR1 and CDR2: DFQATT, SNEGSKA (reference sequence). V shed 5 bases and J shed 3 bases, with 10 bases lying between them. This CDR3 has 12 residues. CDR3 bases: TGCAGTGCTCAGGACAGCTACACTGAAGCTTTCTTT. Translated: CSAQDSYTEAFF.

This clonotype was found many times. The V and J genes are TRBV24-1 and TRBJ2-1, with 11 bases matching TRBD2. This CDR3 spans 17 amino acids. The germline gives CDR1 KGHDR, CDR2 SFDVKD. J gave up 4 bases and V 2 bases, and 6 bases lay outside the gene matches. CDR3 sequence reads: CATSDSRGTSGYNEQFF. The CDR3 DNA is TGTGCCACCAGTGATTCCCGAGGGACTAGCGGTTACAATGAGCAGTTCTTC.

This clonotype was seen ten or more times. V and J are TRBV12-3 or TRBV12-4 and TRBJ2-1, with TRBD1 identical over 7 bases. Germline trimming cut 6 bases from V and 6 bases from J; bases unmatched to any gene: 8. This CDR3 region has 14 residues. CDR3 sequence: CASREGQAFNEQFF. The CDR3 DNA reads as TGTGCCAGCAGGGAAGGACAGGCTTTCAATGAGCAGTTCTTC.

In its sample, this clonotype was seen many times. V gene TRBV5-1 combines with J gene TRBJ2-1; TRBD2 might be the D (6 bases). V was clipped by 5 bases and J by 8 bases, with 23 bases between them. CDR1 and CDR2 (germline): SGHRS, YFSETQ. CDR3 length: 16 amino acids. DNA of the CDR3: TGCGCCAGCAGAAAATTCGGGACTGGGGGAGACGATGAGCAGTTCTTC. It codes for CASRKFGTGGDDEQFF.

This clonotype was seen at least ten times. The genes are TRBV27 and TRBJ2-1; 7 nucleotides match TRBD1. Germline V gene data show CDR1 as MNHEY and CDR2 as SMNVEV (reference sequence). The CDR3 has 16 amino acids. V lost 4 bases to trimming and J lost 6 bases; unmatched junction nucleotides: 12. The CDR3 here is CASSSRRTGGSNEQFF. Here the CDR3 DNA reads TGTGCCAGCAGTTCCCGGAGGACAGGAGGAAGCAATGAGCAGTTCTTC.

This clonotype has at least ten counts. The DNA of the CDR3 is TGCAGTGCTAGAGCCCCTATCGGGAGGGACACAGATACGCAGTATTTT. It translates to CSARAPIGRDTDTQYF. V is TRBV20-1 and J is TRBJ2-3; 8 bases map to TRBD2. Trimming took 1 base from V and 2 from J; bases not matched to a gene: 8. CDR1 is DFQATT, CDR2 SNEGSKA, per germline (reference sequence). The CDR3 totals 16 residues.

This chain uses TRBV2 with TRBJ2-3; 7 bases line up with TRBD2. CDR3 length: 15 residues. V lost 5 bases, J lost 4 bases, and 9 bases stayed unmatched. Germline V gives CDR1 SNHLY, CDR2 FYNNEI. The CDR3, as DNA: TGTGCCAGCAGTTCCGAGCGGGGAGTCGCAGATACGCAGTATTTT. It encodes CASSSERGVADTQYF.

The V gene is TRBV5-1, the J gene TRBJ2-6; 9 bases map to TRBD2. The length of the CDR3 is 19 residues. The germline gives CDR1 SGHRS, CDR2 YFSETQ. The J segment lost 0 bases and the V segment lost 0 bases, leaving 7 bases of the junction unmatched. The CDR3 loop is CASSLVPGGRASGANVLTF. The CDR3 DNA sequence: TGCGCCAGCAGCTTGGTCCCAGGCGGGAGGGCCTCTGGGGCCAACGTCCTGACTTTC.